This T cell receptor beta chain was recorded in a study of cytomegalovirus exposure and HLA in healthy donors. Deletions cut 4 bases from V and 8 bases from J, with 14 bases between. This CDR3 comprises 13 residues. CDR1 and CDR2 from the germline V gene are LGHNA and YNFKEQ. The PCR had 60 Vbeta and 13 Jbeta primers. Clones were sequenced by immunoSEQ multiplex PCR, and TCRdb holds only the in-frame ones, with some missing. The data hold 160,000 or so clones, with 78% observed a single time. Every donor was a healthy person donating bone marrow. This sequence joins TRBV4-2 and TRBJ1-1; D is uncertain. The TCR was taken from a middle-aged woman in good health and CMV-seropositive. The sample taken for sequencing was PBMCs. CDR3 in DNA: TGTGCCAGCAGCCGCGGCAACGATAGGGAAGCTTTCTTT. Residues: CASSRGNDREAFF.